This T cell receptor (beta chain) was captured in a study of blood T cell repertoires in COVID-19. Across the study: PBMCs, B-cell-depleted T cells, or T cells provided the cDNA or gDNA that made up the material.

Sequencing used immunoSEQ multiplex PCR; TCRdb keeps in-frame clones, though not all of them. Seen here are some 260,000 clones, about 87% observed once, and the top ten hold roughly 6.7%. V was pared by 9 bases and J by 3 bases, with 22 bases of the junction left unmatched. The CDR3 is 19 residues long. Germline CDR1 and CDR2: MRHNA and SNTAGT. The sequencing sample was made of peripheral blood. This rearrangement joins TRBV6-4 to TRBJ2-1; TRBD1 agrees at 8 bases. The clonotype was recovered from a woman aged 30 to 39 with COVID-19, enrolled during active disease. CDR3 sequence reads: CARDPTGGKSSPHYNEQFF. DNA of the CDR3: TGTGCCAGAGATCCTACAGGGGGAAAGTCGTCCCCTCACTACAATGAGCAGTTCTTC.